This T cell receptor (beta chain) was retrieved from a study of identical twins. Every sampled donor was Caucasian and healthy. Trimming cost V 0 bases and J 1 base; bases outside gene matches: 9. Germline V gene data show CDR1 as DFQATT and CDR2 as SNEGSKA (reference sequence). The CDR3 spans 17 residues. With regard to this clonotype: Its antigen is still unknown.

Study conclusions and caveats: It was out-of-frame TCR alpha sharing in monozygotic twins that models underestimated. Conclusions were based on cross-sectional statistical analysis, without following the same donors.

Template switching added a universal primer binding site, and final cDNA carried unique molecular identifiers. MiXCR, run by TCRdb on the 5' RACE reads, gives a single entry per CDR3 protein. Of hundreds of thousands of distinct CDR3 sequences in the sample, roughly 12% were seen once. These same data were also listed under a study on yellow fever vaccine responses in identical twins.

Input material: CD8+ T cells sorted from blood. The source of this sequence is a woman younger than 35 in good health. This chain links TRBV20-1 with TRBJ1-5, with 7 bases matching TRBD1. CDR3 amino acids: CSARDPDRVASNQPQHF. The DNA for the CDR3 is TGCAGTGCTAGAGATCCTGACAGGGTGGCGAGCAATCAGCCCCAGCATTTT.